Included here is one TCR beta chain sequence, with context. This specimen belongs to a study of blood T cell dynamics during melanoma immunotherapy. Clones were sequenced by immunoSEQ multiplex PCR, and TCRdb holds only the in-frame ones, with some missing. The data contain around 6,500 clones, approximately 85% of them singletons. Time point specified: pre-treatment baseline. The CDR3 spans 16 residues. CDR1 LNHDA and CDR2 SQIVND come from the germline V gene (reference sequence). Deletions cut 3 bases from V and 6 bases from J, with 20 bases between. The TCR originated in a human donor with melanoma. The sample in question was blood, obtained from a patient treated with checkpoint blockade. The J gene is TRBJ1-2, the V gene TRBV19; D not resolved. The CDR3 loop is CASSIFGGLSADGYTF. In nucleotides, the CDR3 is TGTGCCAGTAGTATCTTCGGCGGCCTCTCAGCGGATGGCTACACCTTC.